This T cell receptor (beta chain) was obtained from a study of post-analysis software for immune sequencing data. The authors incorporated unique molecular identifiers into the TCR beta cDNA libraries. A single record per CDR3 protein comes from TCRdb applying MiXCR to the PCR reads. The sample contains 500,000 to 600,000 distinct CDR3 sequences, roughly 46% of which appear only once. This CDR3 has 19 amino acids. The V end was cut by 1 base, the J end by 9 bases, with 25 bases between. Germline lookup yields CDR1 MGHRA and CDR2 YSYEKL. This clonotype was recorded a few times. The antigen is unknown. Study conclusions and caveats: Elevated frequency relative to controls characterized roughly five TRBV segments in patients, TRBV5-6, TRBV5-1 and TRBV20-1 among them.

V is TRBV4-1 and J is TRBJ1-6, with D perhaps matching TRBD1 (5 bases). This TCR derives from a girl aged 5 to 17 with multiple sclerosis. The specimen sequenced was blood. CDR3 sequence reads: CASSQAPKGMSGDASPLHF. CDR3 DNA sequence: TGCGCCAGCAGCCAAGCCCCCAAAGGAATGTCGGGGGATGCTTCACCCCTCCACTTT.